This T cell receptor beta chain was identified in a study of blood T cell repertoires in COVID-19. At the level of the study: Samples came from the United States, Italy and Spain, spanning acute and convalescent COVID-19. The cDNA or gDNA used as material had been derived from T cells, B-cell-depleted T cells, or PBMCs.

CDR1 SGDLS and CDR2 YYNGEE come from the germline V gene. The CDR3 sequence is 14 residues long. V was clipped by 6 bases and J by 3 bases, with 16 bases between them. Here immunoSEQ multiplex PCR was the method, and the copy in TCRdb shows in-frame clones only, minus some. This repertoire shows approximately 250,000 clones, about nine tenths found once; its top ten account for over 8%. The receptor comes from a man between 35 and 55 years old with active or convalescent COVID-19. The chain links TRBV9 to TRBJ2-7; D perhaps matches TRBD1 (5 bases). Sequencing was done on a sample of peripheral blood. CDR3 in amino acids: CASNTGTSIYEQYF. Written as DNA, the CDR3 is TGTGCCAGCAACACAGGAACGAGTATCTACGAGCAGTACTTC.